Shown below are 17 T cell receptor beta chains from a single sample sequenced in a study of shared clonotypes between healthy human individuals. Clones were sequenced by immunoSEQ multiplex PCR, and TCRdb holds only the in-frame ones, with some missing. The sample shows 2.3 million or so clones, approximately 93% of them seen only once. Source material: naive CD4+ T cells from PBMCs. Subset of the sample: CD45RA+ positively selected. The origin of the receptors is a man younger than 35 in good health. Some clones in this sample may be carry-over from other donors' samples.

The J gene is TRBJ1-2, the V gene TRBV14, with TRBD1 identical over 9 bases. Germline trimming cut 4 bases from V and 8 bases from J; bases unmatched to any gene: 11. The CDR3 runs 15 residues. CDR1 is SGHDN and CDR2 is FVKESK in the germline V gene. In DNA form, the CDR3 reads TGTGCCAGCAGCCGTGCCGGGACAGGGACGCGGGGCTACACCTTC. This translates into CASSRAGTGTRGYTF.

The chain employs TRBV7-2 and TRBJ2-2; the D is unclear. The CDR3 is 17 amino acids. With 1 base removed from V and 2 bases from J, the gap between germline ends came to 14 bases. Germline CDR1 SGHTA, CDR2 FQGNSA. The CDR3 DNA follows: TGTGCCAGCAGCTTAGACCTCGGACGGATTAACACCGGGGAGCTGTTTTTT. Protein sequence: CASSLDLGRINTGELFF.

For the CDR3, the DNA is TGTGCCAGCTCACCACGGACCCAATACAATGAGCAGTTCTTC. This sequence encodes CASSPRTQYNEQFF. The chain couples TRBV18 to TRBJ2-1; the D is unclear. Germline V CDR1 and CDR2: KGHSH, LQKENI. V lost 1 base to trimming and J lost 4 bases, with 8 bases between them. The CDR3 covers 14 residues.

The CDR3 protein is CASSIQPTRSYEQYF. DNA of the CDR3: TGTGCCAGTAGTATCCAACCCACACGCTCCTACGAGCAGTACTTC. The rearrangement joins TRBV19 to TRBJ2-7; no clear D gene. Germline CDR1 and CDR2: LNHDA and SQIVND (reference sequence). V was shortened by 3 bases and J by 0 bases, with 12 bases between the two germline ends. The CDR3 length is 15 residues.

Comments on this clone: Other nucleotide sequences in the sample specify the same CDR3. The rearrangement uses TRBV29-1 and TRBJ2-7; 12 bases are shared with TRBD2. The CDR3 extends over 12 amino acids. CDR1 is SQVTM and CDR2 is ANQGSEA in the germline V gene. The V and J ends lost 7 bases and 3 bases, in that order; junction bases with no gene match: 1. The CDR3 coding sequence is TGCAGCGCGACTAGCGGGAGCTACGAGCAGTACTTC. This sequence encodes CSATSGSYEQYF.

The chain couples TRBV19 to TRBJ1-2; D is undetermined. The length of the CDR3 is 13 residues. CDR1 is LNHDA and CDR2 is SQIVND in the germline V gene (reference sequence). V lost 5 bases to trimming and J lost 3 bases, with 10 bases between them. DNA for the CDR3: TGTGCCAGTAGTGCCCAAGGTGACTATGGCTACACCTTC. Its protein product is CASSAQGDYGYTF.

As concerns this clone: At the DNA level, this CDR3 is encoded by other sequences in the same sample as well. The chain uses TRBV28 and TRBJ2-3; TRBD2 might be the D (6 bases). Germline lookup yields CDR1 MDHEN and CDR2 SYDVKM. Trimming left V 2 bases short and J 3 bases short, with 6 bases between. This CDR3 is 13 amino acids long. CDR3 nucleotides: TGTGCCAGCAGTTTAGCGGGGACAGATACGCAGTATTTT. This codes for CASSLAGTDTQYF.

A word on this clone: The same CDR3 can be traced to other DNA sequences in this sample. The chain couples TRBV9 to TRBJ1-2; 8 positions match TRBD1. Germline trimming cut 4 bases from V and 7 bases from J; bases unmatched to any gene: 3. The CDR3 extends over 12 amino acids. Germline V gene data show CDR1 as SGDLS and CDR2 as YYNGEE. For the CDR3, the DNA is TGTGCCAGCAGCTCGGACAGGGTTGGCTACACCTTC. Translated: CASSSDRVGYTF.

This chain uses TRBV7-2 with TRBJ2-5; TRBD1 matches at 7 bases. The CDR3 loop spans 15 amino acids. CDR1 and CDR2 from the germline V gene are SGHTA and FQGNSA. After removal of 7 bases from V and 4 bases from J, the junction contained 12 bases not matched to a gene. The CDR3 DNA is TGTGCCAGCACCCGCGACAGGGCGCGACCAGAGACCCAGTACTTC. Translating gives CASTRDRARPETQYF.

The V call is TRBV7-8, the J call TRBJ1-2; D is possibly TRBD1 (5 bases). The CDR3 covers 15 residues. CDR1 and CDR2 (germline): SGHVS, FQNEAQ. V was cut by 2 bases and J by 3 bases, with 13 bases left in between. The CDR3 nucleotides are TGTGCCAGCAGCTTATACGCGGACACCTACTATGGCTACACCTTC. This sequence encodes CASSLYADTYYGYTF.

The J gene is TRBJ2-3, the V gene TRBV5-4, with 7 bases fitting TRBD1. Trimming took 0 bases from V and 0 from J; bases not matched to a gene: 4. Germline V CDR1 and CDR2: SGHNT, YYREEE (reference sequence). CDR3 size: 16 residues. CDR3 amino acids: CASSLEGQVSTDTQYF. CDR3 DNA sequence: TGTGCCAGCAGCTTGGAAGGACAGGTTAGCACAGATACGCAGTATTTT.

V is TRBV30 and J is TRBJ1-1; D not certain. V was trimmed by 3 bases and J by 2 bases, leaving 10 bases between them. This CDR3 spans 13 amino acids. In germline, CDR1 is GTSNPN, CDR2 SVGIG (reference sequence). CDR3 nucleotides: TGTGCCTGGAGGCGCGGGGAAAACACTGAAGCTTTCTTT. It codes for CAWRRGENTEAFF.

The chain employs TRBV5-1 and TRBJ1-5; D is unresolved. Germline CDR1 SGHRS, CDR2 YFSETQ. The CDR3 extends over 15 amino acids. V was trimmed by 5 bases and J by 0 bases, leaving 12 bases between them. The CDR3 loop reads CASSRTVNSNQPQHF. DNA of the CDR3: TGCGCCAGCAGTCGGACCGTAAATAGCAATCAGCCCCAGCATTTT.

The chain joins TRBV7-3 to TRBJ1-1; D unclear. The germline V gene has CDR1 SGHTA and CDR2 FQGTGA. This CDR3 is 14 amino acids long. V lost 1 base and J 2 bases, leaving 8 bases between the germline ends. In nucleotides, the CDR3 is TGTGCCAGCAGCTTAATGGGTACAAACACTGAAGCTTTCTTT. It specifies CASSLMGTNTEAFF.

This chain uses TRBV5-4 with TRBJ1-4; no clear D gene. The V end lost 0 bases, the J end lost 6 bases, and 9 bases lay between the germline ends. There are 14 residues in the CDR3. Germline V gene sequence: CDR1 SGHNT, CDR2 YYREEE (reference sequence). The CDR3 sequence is CASSLVGRHEKLFF. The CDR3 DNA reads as TGTGCCAGCAGCTTGGTGGGGAGGCATGAAAAACTGTTTTTT.

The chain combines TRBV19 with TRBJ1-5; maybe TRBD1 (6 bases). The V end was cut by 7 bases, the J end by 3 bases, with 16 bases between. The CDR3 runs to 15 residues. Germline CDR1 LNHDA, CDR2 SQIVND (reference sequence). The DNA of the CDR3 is TGTGCCAGTACCCCTAGCCGGGACATCAATCAGCCCCAGCATTTT. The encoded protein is CASTPSRDINQPQHF.

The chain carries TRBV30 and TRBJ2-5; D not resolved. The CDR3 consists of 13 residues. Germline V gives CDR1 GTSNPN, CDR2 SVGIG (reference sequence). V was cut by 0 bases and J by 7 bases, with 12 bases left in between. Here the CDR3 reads CAWSVRVLGTQYF. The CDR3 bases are TGTGCCTGGAGTGTACGGGTACTCGGGACCCAGTACTTC.